A single sample is the source of the 15 T cell receptor beta chains below, sequenced in a study of human T cells and chemical hapten exposure (dated by TCRdb to the early 2020s). The method behind the library was RACE. The run used a NextSeq 500. TCRdb reworked the public reads: Q25 trimming with fastp, MiXCR clone assembly, productive beta chains retained. One record per CDR3 amino acid sequence lists the most common genes and DNA. The sample table holds approximately 100,000 distinct CDR3 sequences, of which 9.5% to 11% were seen once. The ten top clones hold 3% to 4.5% of the sample. The sample's time point label is to be understood as: patch test 1, 2 weeks after DPC sensitization. In the paper's terms, the treatment or condition label means: therapeutic diphenylcyclopropenone sensitization with weekly scalp DPC. This specimen consisted of whole blood, obtained in connection with sensitization to the hapten diphenylcyclopropenone (DPC). These receptors all stem from a woman between 35 and 50 years old with alopecia areata. Some clones in this sample may be carry-over from other donors' samples.

This clonotype was recorded many times. The genes are TRBV4-3 and TRBJ1-2, with a tentative D call TRBD1 (6 bases). Germline CDR1 LGHNA, CDR2 YSLEER. The V end lost 0 bases, the J end lost 7 bases, and 18 bases lay between the germline ends. The CDR3 extends over 16 amino acids. The DNA for the CDR3 is TGCGCCAGCAGCCAAGATTCTCAGGGGAAATACGGTGGCTACACCTTC. This codes for CASSQDSQGKYGGYTF.

This clonotype appeared many times. This chain connects TRBV6-5 to TRBJ2-1; a possible D gene is TRBD2 (6 bases). CDR1 MNHEY and CDR2 SVGAGI come from the germline V gene. The CDR3 spans 14 residues. The V gene lost 4 bases and the J gene lost 2 bases, with 9 bases spanning the gap. The CDR3 coding sequence is TGTGCCAGCAGTTCGGAGGGCGCCTACAATGAGCAGTTCTTC. Translated, it gives CASSSEGAYNEQFF.

V usage is TRBV7-2 and J usage is TRBJ2-4, with D possibly matching TRBD1 (6 bases). V was pared by 5 bases and J by 8 bases, with 10 bases between. CDR1 and CDR2 from the germline V gene are SGHTA and FQGNSA. This CDR3 has 12 residues. The CDR3 is CASSPEGDIQYF. DNA for the CDR3: TGTGCCAGCAGCCCCGAGGGGGACATTCAGTACTTC.

This clonotype was counted between two and nine times. The V and J genes are TRBV6-6 and TRBJ1-1; possibly TRBD1 for D (6 bases). CDR1 and CDR2 from the germline V gene are MNHNY and SVGAGI (reference sequence). With 3 bases removed from V and 3 bases from J, the gap between germline ends came to 8 bases. The CDR3 sequence is 13 residues long. Here the CDR3 reads CASSYRGDTEAFF. DNA of the CDR3: TGTGCCAGCAGTTATAGGGGGGACACTGAAGCTTTCTTT.

CDR3 sequence reads: CASSGRMNTEAFF. CDR3 in DNA: TGTGCCTCCTCGGGACGGATGAACACTGAAGCTTTCTTT. The chain is built from TRBV30 and TRBJ1-1, with D tentatively TRBD1 (5 bases). CDR1 and CDR2 (germline): GTSNPN, SVGIG (reference sequence). The CDR3 runs 13 residues. Trimming stripped 7 bases from V and 0 bases from J, with 12 bases between.

This clonotype occurred many times. The chain is built from TRBV20-1 and TRBJ1-2; TRBD1 aligns across 7 bases. This CDR3 has 15 residues. V lost 2 bases, J lost 4 bases, and 10 bases stayed unmatched. CDR1 is DFQATT and CDR2 is SNEGSKA in the germline V gene (reference sequence). CDR3 nucleotides: TGCAGTGCTAGAAACGACAGGGCTTCCTCCTATGGCTACACCTTC. It codes for CSARNDRASSYGYTF.

This clonotype has ten or more counts. The rearrangement links TRBV12-5 to TRBJ2-1; 12 bases are shared with TRBD2. The CDR3 spans 15 residues. Germline V gene lookup returns CDR1 LGHNT and CDR2 FRNRAP. The junction had 9 bases not matched to a gene; V was cut back by 7 bases and J by 8 bases. The CDR3 bases are TGTGCTAGTGAGTCCCTCCTAGCGGGGGGGGATGAGCAGTTCTTC. Residues: CASESLLAGGDEQFF.

As for this clonotype: A clone one base away is much larger, so this may be a read error. V gene TRBV9 combines with J gene TRBJ2-1; D remains ambiguous. V was trimmed by 4 bases and J by 0 bases, leaving 5 bases between them. CDR1 SGDLS and CDR2 YYNGEE come from the germline V gene. This CDR3 region has 13 residues. The CDR3 is CASSYSSYNEQFF. The CDR3 coding sequence is TGTGCCAGCAGCTATAGCTCCTACAATGAGCAGTTCTTC.

Ten or more counts support this clonotype. The CDR3 protein is CASSQGQGYTEAFF. In nucleotides, the CDR3 is TGTGCCAGCAGTCAGGGACAGGGGTACACTGAAGCTTTCTTT. The rearrangement joins TRBV12-3 or TRBV12-4 to TRBJ1-1, with 10 bases fitting TRBD1. This CDR3 is 14 amino acids long. Germline trimming cut 5 bases from V and 3 bases from J; bases unmatched to any gene: 3.

In this sample, this clonotype turned up a few times. The chain carries TRBV28 and TRBJ2-2, with D perhaps being TRBD1 or TRBD2 (5 bases each). With 0 bases removed from V and 7 bases from J, the gap between germline ends came to 12 bases. This CDR3 is 15 amino acids long. Germline values: CDR1 MDHEN, CDR2 SYDVKM. The chain's CDR3 is CASSLWNQGRGELFF. CDR3 nucleotides: TGTGCCAGCAGTTTATGGAACCAGGGACGCGGGGAGCTGTTTTTT.

This clonotype was recorded a few times. The chain combines TRBV5-5 with TRBJ2-7; D is undetermined. The CDR3 runs 12 residues. Germline loops: CDR1 SGHKS, CDR2 YYEKEE (reference sequence). Trimming took 4 bases from V and 3 from J, leaving 8 bases between them. Written as DNA, the CDR3 is TGTGCCAGCAGCGGTTTTAGCTACGAGCAGTACTTC. Protein product: CASSGFSYEQYF.

This clonotype appeared many times. The chain recombines TRBV4-2 with TRBJ1-1, with D possibly matching TRBD1 (5 bases). Germline CDR1 is LGHNA and CDR2 is YNFKEQ. This CDR3 is built from 14 residues. With 4 bases removed from V and 4 bases from J, the gap between germline ends came to 13 bases. CDR3 sequence: CASSPGAEGTEAFF. As DNA, the CDR3 is TGTGCCAGCAGCCCCGGGGCAGAGGGCACTGAAGCTTTCTTT.

J is TRBJ2-1 and V is TRBV28; TRBD2 might be the D (6 bases). CDR1 is MDHEN and CDR2 is SYDVKM in the germline V gene. The V gene lost 7 bases and the J gene lost 4 bases, with 11 bases spanning the gap. This CDR3 is 13 amino acids long. The CDR3 region has the DNA TGTGCCAGCAACGGCGGGGAGTACAATGAGCAGTTCTTC. Residues: CASNGGEYNEQFF.

A few counts support this clonotype. V and J are TRBV19 and TRBJ1-2, with unresolved D. Germline loops: CDR1 LNHDA, CDR2 SQIVND (reference sequence). This CDR3 is built from 16 residues. V was pared by 0 bases and J by 7 bases, with 18 bases between. The CDR3 is CASSIDLLTARRGYTF. CDR3 nucleotides: TGTGCCAGTAGTATAGATCTTTTGACGGCCCGTCGTGGCTACACCTTC.

This clonotype was seen more than once but under ten times. J is TRBJ1-2 and V is TRBV20-1; D call uncertain. The germline V and J ends were trimmed by 6 bases and 6 bases, with 14 bases remaining between them. CDR1 is DFQATT, CDR2 SNEGSKA, per germline (reference sequence). The CDR3 is 12 amino acids. The CDR3 is CSAKTDRDGYTF. The CDR3 nucleotides read TGCAGTGCCAAGACCGACCGGGATGGCTACACCTTC.